This T cell receptor beta chain was identified in a study of T-cell reconstitution after alpha-beta-depleted transplantation in children. This clonotype was seen repeatedly, ten times or more. Preparation of the TCRbeta library was carried out with unique molecular identifiers. One entry per CDR3 protein results from TCRdb running MiXCR on the PCR reads. The sample records about 230,000 distinct CDR3 sequences, about 11% being singletons. The V gene's germline CDR1 is SQVTM and CDR2 ANQGSEA. The CDR3 loop spans 13 amino acids. V shed 3 bases and J shed 3 bases, with 12 bases lying between them. The chain couples TRBV29-1 to TRBJ2-7, with D possibly being TRBD2 (6 bases). The receptor's source is a human donor who donated a stem cell graft to a child with acute lymphoblastic leukemia. Sample: PBMCs from the stem cell graft donor, taken from the stem cell graft. CDR3 nucleotide sequence: TGCAGCGTTGAGGACGGGAGAAGCTACGAGCAGTACTTC. The encoded protein is CSVEDGRSYEQYF.